One T cell receptor (beta chain) is described in this entry. This CDR3 has 15 amino acids. The germline gives CDR1 SGHTA, CDR2 FQGNSA. After removal of 7 bases from V and 2 bases from J, the junction contained 8 bases not matched to a gene. PCR employed 60 Vbeta and 13 Jbeta primers. Here immunoSEQ multiplex PCR was the method, and the copy in TCRdb shows in-frame clones only, minus some. The listing contains 40,000 or so clones. The data derive from a study of cytomegalovirus exposure and HLA in healthy donors. The receptor was isolated from a woman younger than 45 in good health and CMV-seropositive. V usage is TRBV7-2 and J usage is TRBJ2-1; 7 bases agree with TRBD2. Sequenced material: PBMCs. The CDR3 protein is CASILVGGAYNEQFF. CDR3 sequence (DNA): TGTGCCAGCATCCTAGTGGGGGGGGCCTACAATGAGCAGTTCTTC.